The entry below gives a single T cell receptor beta chain sequence along with its context. It lacks a known antigen. Base-call qualities are not available, and no considerably larger clone is one nucleotide away. The CDR3 regions of human TCRbeta chains were analyzed by immunosequencing. Per the source publication's procedure: TCRs in the repertoires were matched against a reference library of SARS-CoV-2-specific TCRs that had been generated with the MIRA antigen-specificity platform. Breadth meant the fraction of unique TCRs that were SARS-CoV-2-associated, whereas depth meant the fraction of total T cells that were SARS-CoV-2-associated. Using the MIRA data, every spike-specific TCR was mapped to the spike region that the TCR reacted to and assigned to either a CD4 or a CD8 class. Log10-transformed breadth and depth values were compared by one-way ANOVA with Sidak's multiple comparisons tests. TCRdb took this table from immuneACCESS and kept in-frame rearrangements with V and J called. Such tables lack part of the clones; where checked against another copy, unresolved V genes explain under half of the gap, and the rest is unexplained. V, J and clone size were drawn from that table, and D and trimming were deduced from the DNA. For this sample the table gives around 79,000 clones, of which around 89% were detected only once. Of the sample, about a fifth is held by the ten largest clones.

This sample was included in a study of T cell responses to AZD1222 COVID-19 vaccine (TCRdb year 2021). Describing the broader study: AZD1222 recipients whose second dose came at about 4 weeks and those whose second dose came at about 12 weeks were combined into one group, since spike-specific TCR depth and breadth did not differ between the two schedules. A total of approximately 240 trial participants underwent TCR sequencing, of whom some 210 received two doses of AZD1222 and 26 received two doses of the MenACWY control vaccine. Trial participants were enrolled into age subgroups of 18-55, 56-69 and 70-plus years, which contained about 150, 27 and 61 TCR-sequenced participants, respectively. Broader findings and caveats from the paper: CD4 TCRs associated with the vaccine covered the entire spike protein, and the dominant responses were in regions 160-218 and 743-854. In the small 56-69-year group, the increase in depth fell short of significance, most likely because of low power. Nearly half of unique spike-specific TCRs reportedly recognized epitopes outside regions mutated in the B.1.351 and B.1.1.7 variants. Only a handful of AZD1222 recipients were SARS-CoV-2 seropositive at baseline, limiting conclusions about previously exposed vaccinees. No day 14 peak-response samples were available, so repertoires were characterized only after the peak T cell response. A significant rise in spike-specific TCR breadth and depth was observed after two AZD1222 doses relative to day 0 and relative to MenACWY recipients. Most participants were white British and females outnumbered males, and the authors suggested that clonal diversity may have been underestimated.

Taken with the paper, the label for time point translates to: baseline before first vaccination. Vaccinee samples came from UK trials COV001 and COV002, including a single-blind randomized controlled phase 2/3 trial of AZD1222 (ChAdOx1 nCoV-19) in healthy adults. For TCRbeta chain sequencing, PBMC samples were collected from trial participants at day 0 and at day 28 after the second dose. The CDR3 starts with the cysteine, ends with the phenylalanine, and has 16 residues. Only the CDR3 region is kept as DNA, spanning 48 bases read in frame from base 1. The germline V gene (reference sequence) yields SGHNT for CDR1 and YYREEE for CDR2. The junction carries 13 bases between V and J, which are trimmed by 0 bases and 2 bases respectively.

The sequencing used peripheral blood, collected on day 0 of AZD1222 vaccination. This receptor was identified in an adult in good health. The chain uses TRBV5-4 and TRBJ2-3; no D segment can be confidently identified. Here the CDR3 is given as CASSLAAQALTDTQYF. The sequenced DNA is TGTGCCAGCAGCTTGGCCGCTCAAGCCCTCACAGATACGCAGTATTTT.